The 15 T cell receptor delta chains below were found in one sample sequenced in a study of gamma delta lymphoproliferative disorders and STAT genes (dated by TCRdb to 2017 to 2018). Genomic DNA from peripheral blood mononuclear cells isolated from patients and controls was used for TCR sequencing. Preparation of the library involved multiplex PCR. The sequencing machine was an Illumina MiSeq. Identical DNA sequences were merged into single rows after TCRdb reprocessed the public reads with CATT. The sample table contains around 3,600 delta-chain clones; only one count was recorded for under 1.2% of them. The ten largest clonotypes hold roughly 26% of the sample. Material: blood. Source of these receptors: a human donor in good health.

Of note for this clone: This DNA's translation differs at residue 3 from TCRdb's protein, which comes from a much larger clone; a read error is likely, and the protein shown is translated from the DNA. V and J are TRDV2 and TRDJ1; 8 positions agree with TRDD3. The CDR3 consists of 17 residues. Germline V lookup: CDR1 GEAIGNYY, CDR2 EKD. For the CDR3, the DNA is TGTGCCTATGACACCCTAAAGGTACTGGGGGCCACCGATAAACTCATCTTT. The encoded protein is CAYDTLKVLGATDKLIF.

Notes on this clone: The protein recorded in TCRdb matches a much larger clone and deviates from this DNA's translation at residue 6, suggesting a read error; the protein here is obtained by translating the DNA. This chain joins TRDV2 and TRDJ1, with 7 bases identical to TRDD3. Germline values: CDR1 GEAIGNYY, CDR2 EKD. V dropped 0 bases and J dropped 2; count of bases not matched to a gene: 8. This CDR3 has 16 residues. CDR3 in DNA: TGTGCCTGTGACACCTTGGGGGGATCCTATACCGATAAACTCATCTTT. Amino acids: CACDTLGGSYTDKLIF.

This clone was picked up a small number of times. With only one base between it and a far larger clone, this is likely a read error. Other DNA sequences from this sample encode an identical CDR3 as well. The chain carries TRDV2 and TRDJ1; D remains ambiguous. There are 16 residues in the CDR3. V lost 0 bases and J 3 bases, leaving 16 bases between the germline ends. Germline lookup yields CDR1 GEAIGNYY and CDR2 EKD. The CDR3 region has the DNA TGTGCCTGTGACACCCTAACCAATCGACCGGCCGATAAACTCATCTTT. Protein product: CACDTLTNRPADKLIF.

This clone was detected only a few times. This likely came from a read error, as a far larger clone is one base away. Other nucleotide sequences from this sample produce the same CDR3. This chain links TRDV2 with TRDJ1; TRDD3 aligns across 8 bases. The CDR3 extends over 21 amino acids. J was trimmed by 5 bases and V by 0 bases; bases with no gene match: 25. From germline, CDR1 is GEAIGNYY and CDR2 EKD. The CDR3 reads CACDTVSTRTSRGIKTDKLIF. The CDR3 DNA reads TGTGCCTGTGACACCGTTTCTACAAGAACCTCCCGGGGGATAAAAACTGATAAACTCATCTTT.

This clone was seen a few times. TCRdb has a much larger clone's protein, which differs at residue 11 from the translation of this DNA, likely because of a read error; what is shown is the protein translated from the DNA. This chain uses TRDV2 with TRDJ2; D might be TRDD3 (5 bases). The ends were cut back, 1 base at V and 1 base at J, with 21 bases in the middle. Looked up from germline, CDR1 is GEAIGNYY and CDR2 is EKD. The CDR3 covers 19 residues. The CDR3 reads CACDTVGEANLGLTAQLFF. For the CDR3, the DNA is TGTGCCTGTGACACGGTCGGGGAGGCGAACCTGGGTTTGACAGCACAACTCTTCTTT.

By proportion, this clone is large. The sample contains more than one DNA sequence encoding this CDR3. The chain uses TRDV2 and TRDJ1; 13 nucleotides align to TRDD3. From germline, CDR1 is GEAIGNYY and CDR2 EKD. The trim removed 0 bases at V and 0 bases at J, leaving 24 bases unmatched. CDR3 length equals 24 residues. The CDR3 nucleotides read TGTGCCTGTGACACCTTGGGTCTTAGACTGGGGGATACGGAAACCGACCTGTACACCGATAAACTCATCTTT. This encodes CACDTLGLRLGDTETDLYTDKLIF.

A word on this clone: A read error is the likely source, as a far larger clone sits one nucleotide away. Different DNA sequences within this sample yield the same CDR3. This chain joins TRDV2 and TRDJ1; 11 nucleotides line up with TRDD3. V lost 4 bases to trimming and J lost 3 bases; unmatched junction nucleotides: 12. The CDR3 is 17 amino acids. The germline gives CDR1 GEAIGNYY, CDR2 EKD. CDR3 DNA: TGTGCCTGTGATACCGAGTACTGGGGGATAAGTGCCGATAAACTCATCTTT. This sequence encodes CACDTEYWGISADKLIF.

Within the sample, this clone is large. Different DNA sequences within this sample yield the same CDR3. The rearrangement links TRDV2 to TRDJ1, with 13 bases lining up with TRDD3. The CDR3 has 19 residues. V dropped 1 base and J dropped 2; count of bases not matched to a gene: 12. Germline CDR1 reads GEAIGNYY; CDR2 reads EKD. The DNA of the CDR3 is TGTGCCTGTGACACTCTACTGGGGGATACGCTTGGGGGGACCGATAAACTCATCTTT. Amino acids: CACDTLLGDTLGGTDKLIF.

This clone has only a few counts. This likely stems from a read error, as it lies one base from a far larger clone. Different DNA sequences within this sample yield the same CDR3. The chain couples TRDV2 to TRDJ1; no clear D. CDR3 length: 18 amino acids. V was clipped by 0 bases and J by 0 bases, with 19 bases between them. Germline V lookup: CDR1 GEAIGNYY, CDR2 EKD. The DNA for the CDR3 is TGTGCCTGTGACACCGTTGGGACCCCCAAGGGTAACACCGATAAACTCATCTTT. Amino acid sequence: CACDTVGTPKGNTDKLIF.

This clone was detected only a few times. Only one base separates this from a far larger clonotype, so it likely reflects a read error. Other DNA sequences within the sample encode an identical CDR3. The chain couples TRDV2 to TRDJ3, with 9 positions matching TRDD3. Germline loops: CDR1 GEAIGNYY, CDR2 EKD. V lost 1 base, J lost 0 bases, and 12 bases stayed unmatched. The CDR3 is 21 amino acids. CDR3 nucleotides: TGTGCCTGTGACACAATAGCTGGGGATACGCGAAGCTCCTGGGACACCCGACAGATGTTTTTC. This translates into CACDTIAGDTRSSWDTRQMFF.

Regarding this clone: TCRdb assigns this DNA the protein of a much larger clone, which departs from its translation at residue 8; this likely reflects a read error, and the protein shown comes from translating the DNA. This chain joins TRDV2 and TRDJ1; maybe TRDD2 (5 bases). Germline lookup yields CDR1 GEAIGNYY and CDR2 EKD. The ends were cut back, 0 bases at V and 3 bases at J, with 16 bases in the middle. This CDR3 comprises 16 residues. The CDR3 is CACDTLTYRPADKLIF. The CDR3, as DNA: TGTGCCTGTGACACCCTAACCTACCGACCGGCCGATAAACTCATCTTT.

About this clone: A far bigger clonotype differs at one base, so this is likely a read error. The rearrangement links TRDV2 to TRDJ1, with 12 bases fitting TRDD3. The V gene's germline CDR1 is GEAIGNYY and CDR2 EKD. The V and J ends lost 5 bases and 2 bases, in that order; junction bases with no gene match: 26. CDR3 length equals 22 residues. For the CDR3, the DNA is TGTGCCTGTGGCTCGCTACTGGGGGATACTAACCCCCTGGATAGTAGTACCGATAAACTCATCTTT. This gives the protein CACGSLLGDTNPLDSSTDKLIF.

By proportion, this clone is large (0.1 to 1%). Other DNA sequences in the same sample also yield this CDR3. V usage is TRDV2 and J usage is TRDJ1; 9 bases match TRDD3. The ends lost 0 bases at V and 4 bases at J; junction bases unmatched: 8. Germline V lookup: CDR1 GEAIGNYY, CDR2 EKD. CDR3 size: 16 residues. The CDR3 nucleotides are TGTGCCTGTGACACCGTGGGGGGGATACACCGCGATAAACTCATCTTT. Protein sequence: CACDTVGGIHRDKLIF.

Regarding this clone: This likely came from a read error, as a far larger clone is one base away. This CDR3 is also generated by other DNA sequences in the sample. CDR3 residues: CACDPLLGDTRTTDKLIF. DNA for the CDR3: TGTGCCTGTGACCCCCTACTGGGGGATACGCGGACCACCGATAAACTCATCTTT. V usage is TRDV2 and J usage is TRDJ1; TRDD3 matches 13 bases. Germline V lookup: CDR1 GEAIGNYY, CDR2 EKD. The CDR3 has 18 residues. After removal of 3 bases from V and 1 base from J, the junction contained 10 bases not matched to a gene.

The table lists this clone with a few counts. This is likely an artifact of a read error, given a far larger clone one base away. V gene TRDV2 combines with J gene TRDJ1; the match to TRDD3 covers 12 bases. TCRdb offers no J gene call, so here the DNA was matched to germline to obtain one. This CDR3 region has 14 residues. Trimming at V came to 3 bases and at J to 7 bases, leaving 5 bases not matched to a gene. Germline assignment: CDR1 GEAIGNYY and CDR2 EKD. The CDR3 region is CACDALGDTGKLIF. In DNA form, the CDR3 reads TGTGCCTGTGACGCCCTGGGGGATACGGGTAAACTCATCTTT.